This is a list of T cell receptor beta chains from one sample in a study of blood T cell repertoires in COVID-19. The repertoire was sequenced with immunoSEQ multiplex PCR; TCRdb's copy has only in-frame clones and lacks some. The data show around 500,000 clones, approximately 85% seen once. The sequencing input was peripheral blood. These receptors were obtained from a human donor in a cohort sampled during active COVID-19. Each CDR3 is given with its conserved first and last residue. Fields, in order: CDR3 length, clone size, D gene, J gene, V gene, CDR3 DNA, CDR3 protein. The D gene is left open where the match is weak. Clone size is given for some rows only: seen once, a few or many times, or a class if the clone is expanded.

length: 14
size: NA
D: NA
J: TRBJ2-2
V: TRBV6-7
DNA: TGTGCCAGCCTCAGGGGAAGGAACACCGGGGAGCTGTTTTTT
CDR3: CASLRGRNTGELFF

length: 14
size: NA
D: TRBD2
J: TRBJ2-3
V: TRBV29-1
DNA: TGCAGCGGCGGCGGCGGGAGGGGTCCAGATACGCAGTATTTT
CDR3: CSGGGGRGPDTQYF

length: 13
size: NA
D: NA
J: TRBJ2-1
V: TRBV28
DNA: TGTGCCAGCAGTTCCTCGGACAGCAATGAGCAGTTCTTC
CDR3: CASSSSDSNEQFF

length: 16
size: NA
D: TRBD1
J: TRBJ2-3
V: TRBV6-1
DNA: TGTGCCAGCAGTGGGCGACAGGGAATAAGCACAGATACGCAGTATTTT
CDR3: CASSGRQGISTDTQYF

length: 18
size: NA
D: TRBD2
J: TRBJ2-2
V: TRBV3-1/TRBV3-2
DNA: TGTGCCAGCAGCCAAGTATGGGGGACTAGCGGGTCGCCCGGGGAGCTGTTTTTT
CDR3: CASSQVWGTSGSPGELFF

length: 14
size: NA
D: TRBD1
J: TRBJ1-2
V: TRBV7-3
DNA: TGTGCCAGCAGCCCCGCAGGGGGGACGAATGGCTACACCTTC
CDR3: CASSPAGGTNGYTF

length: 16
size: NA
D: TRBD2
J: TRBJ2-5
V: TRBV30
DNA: TGTGCCTGGAGTGTAGGGCTAGCGGGGCCTAGAGAGACCCAGTACTTC
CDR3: CAWSVGLAGPRETQYF

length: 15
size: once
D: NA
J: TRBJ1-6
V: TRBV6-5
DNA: TGTGCCAGCAGTCCACGACCGGGACAAGATTCACCCCTCCACTTT
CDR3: CASSPRPGQDSPLHF

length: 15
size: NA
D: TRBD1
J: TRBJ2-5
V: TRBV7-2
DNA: TGTGCCAGCAGCTTTGGCGACAGGGTTCAAGAGACCCAGTACTTC
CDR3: CASSFGDRVQETQYF

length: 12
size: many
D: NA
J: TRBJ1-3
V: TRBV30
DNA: TGTGCCTGGAGTGTACAGGCCAGGCTCATATATTTT
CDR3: CAWSVQARLIYF

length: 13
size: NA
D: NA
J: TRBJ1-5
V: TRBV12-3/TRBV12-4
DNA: TGTGCCAGCAGTAGTAAGGGGGATCAGCCCCAGCATTTT
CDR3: CASSSKGDQPQHF

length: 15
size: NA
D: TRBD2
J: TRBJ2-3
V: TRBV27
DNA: TGTGCCAGCAGTACACCGACTAGCGGGATGGATACGCAGTATTTT
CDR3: CASSTPTSGMDTQYF

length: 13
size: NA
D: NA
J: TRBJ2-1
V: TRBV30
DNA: TGTGCCTGGGACCCGGCCGGGAAGAATGAGCAGTTCTTC
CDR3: CAWDPAGKNEQFF

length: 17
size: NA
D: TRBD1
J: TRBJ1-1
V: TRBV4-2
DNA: TGTGCCAGCAGCCCCGGAACAGGGGTGGTCGAGTGGACTGAAGCTTTCTTT
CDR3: CASSPGTGVVEWTEAFF

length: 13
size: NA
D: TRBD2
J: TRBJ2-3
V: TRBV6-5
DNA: TGTGCCAGCTCCCTAGCGGGAGGCGATACGCAGTATTTT
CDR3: CASSLAGGDTQYF

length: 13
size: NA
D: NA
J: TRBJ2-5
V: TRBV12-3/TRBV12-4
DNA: TGTGCCAGCAGCCCTGGGCAAGGCGAGACCCAGTACTTC
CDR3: CASSPGQGETQYF

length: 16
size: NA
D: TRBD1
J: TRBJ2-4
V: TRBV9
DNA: TGTGCCAGCAGCGGGTATCCAGGGGGCCCCAAAAACATTCAGTACTTC
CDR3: CASSGYPGGPKNIQYF

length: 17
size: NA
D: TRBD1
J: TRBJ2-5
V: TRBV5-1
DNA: TGCGCCAGCAGCTTGGCGTCCGGGACAGGGTACGAAGAGACCCAGTACTTC
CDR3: CASSLASGTGYEETQYF

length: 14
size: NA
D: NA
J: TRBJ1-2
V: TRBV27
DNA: TGTGCCAGCAGCCCAGGACCGGGAATTTATGGCTACACCTTC
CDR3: CASSPGPGIYGYTF

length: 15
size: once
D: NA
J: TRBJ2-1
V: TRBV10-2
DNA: TGCGCCAGCAGTCAACTAGGGATGTCCTACAATGAGCAGTTCTTC
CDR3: CASSQLGMSYNEQFF

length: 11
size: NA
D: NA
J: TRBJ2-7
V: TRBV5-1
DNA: TGCGCCAGCAGCTTGGGAGGGGGACAGTACTTC
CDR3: CASSLGGGQYF

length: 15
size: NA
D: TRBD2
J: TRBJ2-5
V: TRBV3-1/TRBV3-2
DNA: TGTGCCAGCAGCCCCCGCGCGGGAGGGTGGGAGACCCAGTACTTC
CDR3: CASSPRAGGWETQYF

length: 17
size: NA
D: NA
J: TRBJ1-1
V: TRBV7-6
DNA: TGTGCCAGCAGCTTAGTCCCGACAGGTGATATGAACACTGAAGCTTTCTTT
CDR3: CASSLVPTGDMNTEAFF

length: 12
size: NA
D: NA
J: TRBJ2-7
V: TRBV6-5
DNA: TGTGCCAGCAGCTCCGTTAATTACGAGCAGTACTTC
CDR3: CASSSVNYEQYF

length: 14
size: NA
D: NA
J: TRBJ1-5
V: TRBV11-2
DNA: TGTGCCAGCAGCTTACAGGGGCAGTTTCAGCCCCAGCATTTT
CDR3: CASSLQGQFQPQHF

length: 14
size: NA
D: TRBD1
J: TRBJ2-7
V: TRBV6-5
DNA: TGTGCCAGCACTCGGGGGACAGGTGTTTACGAGCAGTACTTC
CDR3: CASTRGTGVYEQYF

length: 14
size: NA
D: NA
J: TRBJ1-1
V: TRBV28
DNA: TGTGCCAGCATTCCCTCCTGGCAGTCACCCAAAGCTTTCTTT
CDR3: CASIPSWQSPKAFF

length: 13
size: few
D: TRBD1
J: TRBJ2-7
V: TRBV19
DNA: TGTGCCAGTACAGGGGGCGCATCGGGGGAGCAGTACTTC
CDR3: CASTGGASGEQYF

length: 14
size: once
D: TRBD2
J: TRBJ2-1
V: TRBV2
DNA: TGTGCCAGCAGTCGGACTAGCGAATACAATGAGCAGTTCTTC
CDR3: CASSRTSEYNEQFF

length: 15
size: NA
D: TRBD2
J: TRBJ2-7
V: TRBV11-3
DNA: TGTGCCAGCGGGCCCGGGACTAGCGGAACCTACGAGCAGTACTTC
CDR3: CASGPGTSGTYEQYF

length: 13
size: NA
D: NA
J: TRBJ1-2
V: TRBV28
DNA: TGTGCCAGCGGACAGCCTTCTAACTATGGCTACACCTTC
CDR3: CASGQPSNYGYTF

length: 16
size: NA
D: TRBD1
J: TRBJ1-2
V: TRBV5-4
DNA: TGTGCCAGCAGCTTGGCGGGACAGGGCTCTAACTATGGCTACACCTTC
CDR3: CASSLAGQGSNYGYTF

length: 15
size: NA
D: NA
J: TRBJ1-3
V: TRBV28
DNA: TGTGCCAGCAGTGCAAACAGGGACTCTGGAAACACCATATATTTT
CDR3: CASSANRDSGNTIYF

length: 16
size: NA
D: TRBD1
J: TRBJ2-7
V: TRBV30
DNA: TGTGCCTGGAGTGCCTTTCGACAGGGGGGGTCCTACGAGCAGTACTTC
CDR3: CAWSAFRQGGSYEQYF

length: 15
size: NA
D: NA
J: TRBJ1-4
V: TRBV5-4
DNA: TGTGCCAGCAGCCACGACAGAGCAACTAATGAAAAACTGTTTTTT
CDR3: CASSHDRATNEKLFF

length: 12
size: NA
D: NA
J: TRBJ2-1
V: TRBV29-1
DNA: TGCAGCCCTCGTAGGCCCTCAGGGGAGCAGTTCTTC
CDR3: CSPRRPSGEQFF

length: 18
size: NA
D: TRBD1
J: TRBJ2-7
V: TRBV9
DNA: TGTGCCAGCAGCGTAGGGGTTGTGAGGACAGGATCATCCTACGAGCAGTACTTC
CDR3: CASSVGVVRTGSSYEQYF

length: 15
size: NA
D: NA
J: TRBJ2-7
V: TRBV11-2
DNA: TGTGCCAGCAGCAACCCCGCACTAGCCATCTACGAGCAGTACTTC
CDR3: CASSNPALAIYEQYF

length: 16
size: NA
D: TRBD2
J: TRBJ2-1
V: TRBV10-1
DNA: TGCGCCAGCAGTGAAAAACTAGCGGGATATGGCAATGAGCAGTTCTTC
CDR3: CASSEKLAGYGNEQFF

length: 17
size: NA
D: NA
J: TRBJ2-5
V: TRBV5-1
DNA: TGCGCCAGCAGCCCCTTCACCTCCGGGACTCTTCAAGAGACCCAGTACTTC
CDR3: CASSPFTSGTLQETQYF

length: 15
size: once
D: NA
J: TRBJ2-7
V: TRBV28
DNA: TGTGCCATCAGTGGCCCGAGGGCGGGAACCTACGAGCAGTACTTC
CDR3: CAISGPRAGTYEQYF

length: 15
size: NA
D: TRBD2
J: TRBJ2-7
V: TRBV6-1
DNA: TGTGCCAGCAGTGAACCCGGGAGGGCCCCCTACGAGCAGTACTTC
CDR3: CASSEPGRAPYEQYF

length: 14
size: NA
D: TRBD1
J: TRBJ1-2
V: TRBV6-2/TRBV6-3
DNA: TGTGCCAGCAGTTACAATGGACAGGGCAGAGGCTACACCTTC
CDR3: CASSYNGQGRGYTF

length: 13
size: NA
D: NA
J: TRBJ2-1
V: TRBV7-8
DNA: TGTGCCAGCAGCTTAAGGCTAGCCAATGAGCAGTTCTTC
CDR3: CASSLRLANEQFF

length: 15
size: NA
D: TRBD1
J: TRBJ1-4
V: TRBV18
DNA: TGTGCCAGCTCACCGGGGACAGGTTATCAGGAAAAACTGTTTTTT
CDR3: CASSPGTGYQEKLFF

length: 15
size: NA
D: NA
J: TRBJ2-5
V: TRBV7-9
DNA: TGTGCCAGCAGCTTACTCCAGGGGAGGGAAGAGACCCAGTACTTC
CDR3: CASSLLQGREETQYF